One TCR beta chain is described in this entry. These data belong to a study of blood T cell repertoires in COVID-19. Study-wide background: Samples came from the United States, Italy and Spain, spanning acute and convalescent COVID-19. T cells, B-cell-depleted T cells, or PBMCs provided the cDNA or gDNA that served as material.

Enrolment of Seattle patients took place during active infection, and they were followed longitudinally. Libraries were prepared by immunoSEQ multiplex PCR; TCRdb keeps only in-frame clonotypes and omits some of them. The sample shows under 250,000 clones, about 88% of them seen only once. The receptor comes from a man aged 50-60 years with COVID-19, enrolled during active disease. Sequencing was done on a sample of peripheral blood.

CDR3 coding DNA: TGTGCCAGCAGCGACAGGAGGACCTACAATGAGCAGTTCTTC. Protein product: CASSDRRTYNEQFF. The rearrangement joins TRBV7-2 to TRBJ2-1; tentatively, D is TRBD1 (6 bases). Trimming left V 5 bases short and J 2 bases short, with 10 bases between. Germline assignment: CDR1 SGHTA and CDR2 FQGNSA. The CDR3 has 14 residues. The full variable domain, rest sourced from reference TRBV7-2 and TRBJ2-1, is GAGVSQSPSNKVTEKGKDVELRCDPISGHTALYWYRQSLGQGLEFLIYFQGNSAPDKSGLPSDRFSAERTGGSVSTLTIQRTQQEDSAVYLCASSDRRTYNEQFFGPGTRLTVL.